This note documents a single TCR beta chain sequence. Its antigen is still unknown. It has no much larger one-base neighbor in the sample; base qualities were not kept. The intended sense of this specimen's time point label: about 28 days (+/-7) after the second vaccine dose. AZD1222 recipients with second doses at about 4 weeks or about 12 weeks were pooled, because spike-specific TCR depth and breadth did not differ between schedules. Samples from vaccinated people were obtained from the UK trials COV001 and COV002, which included a single-blind randomized controlled phase 2/3 trial of AZD1222 (ChAdOx1 nCoV-19) in healthy adults. For TCRbeta chain sequencing, PBMC samples were collected from trial participants at day 0 and at day 28 after the second dose. The entry originates in a study of T cell responses to AZD1222 COVID-19 vaccine (dated by TCRdb to about 2021). About the study as a whole: A total of under 250 trial participants underwent TCR sequencing, of whom about 210 had received two doses of AZD1222 and 26 had received two doses of the MenACWY control vaccine. Enrollment into the trials was organized by age into subgroups of 18-55, 56-69 and 70-plus years, and those subgroups contained roughly 150, 30 and 60 TCR-sequenced participants, respectively.

The CDR3 regions of human TCRbeta chains were analyzed by immunosequencing. On the study's bioinformatics: TCRs in the repertoires were matched against a reference library of SARS-CoV-2-specific TCRs that had been generated with the MIRA antigen-specificity platform. Breadth meant the fraction of unique TCRs that were SARS-CoV-2-associated, whereas depth meant the fraction of total T cells that were SARS-CoV-2-associated. Using the MIRA data, every spike-specific TCR was mapped to the spike region that the TCR reacted to and assigned to either a CD4 or a CD8 class. Log10-transformed breadth and depth values were compared by one-way ANOVA with Sidak's multiple comparisons tests. This is the immuneACCESS table as TCRdb keeps it, with only in-frame sequences that have V and J called. A part of the clones is gone; compared with another copy, unresolved V genes explain less than half, and the rest is unexplained. Clonal size and the V and J genes are those of that table, whereas D and trimming came from the DNA. A total of tens of thousands of clones appear in this sample, roughly 87% of them only once. The top ten hold 2.7% of the sample.

Study-wide findings and limitations: Most participants were white British and females outnumbered males, and the authors suggested that clonal diversity may have been underestimated. After two AZD1222 doses, spike-specific TCR breadth and depth were significantly higher than at day 0 and than in MenACWY recipients. Because no day 14 peak-response samples were available, the repertoires could be characterized only after the peak T cell response. Reportedly, almost half of the unique spike-specific TCRs recognized epitopes lying outside the regions that are mutated in the B.1.351 and B.1.1.7 variants. The vaccine-associated CD4 TCRs covered the entire spike protein, and the dominant responses fell in regions 160-218 and 743-854. Conclusions about previously exposed vaccinees are limited because only six or seven AZD1222 recipients were SARS-CoV-2 seropositive at baseline. In the small 56-69-year group, the increase in depth fell short of significance, most likely because of low power.

Cut back by 3 bases and 4 bases, the V and J ends lie 18 bases apart. The CDR3 runs 16 residues from the cysteine to the phenylalanine. Of the read, only the CDR3 DNA is kept; its 48 bases are in frame from base 1. According to the germline V gene, CDR1 reads SGHAT and CDR2 reads FQNNGV. The chain is made from TRBV11-2 and TRBJ1-2; the D gene is perhaps TRBD1, on 5 matching bases. Specimen: peripheral blood, collected 28 days after the second AZD1222 dose. The TCR comes from an adult who received the AZD1222 COVID-19 vaccine. CDR3 sequence: CASSFSRRGSPYGYTF. The nucleotide sequence is TGTGCCAGCAGCTTTTCCAGGCGGGGCAGCCCCTATGGCTACACCTTC.